The 18 T cell receptor beta chains below come from one sample, sequenced in a study of pediatric ulcerative colitis. Rectal tissue came from one to two pinch biopsies taken at colonoscopy. TCRdb's copy holds only in-frame clones and misses some; the assay was immunoSEQ multiplex PCR. The sample lists 44,000 or so clones, under 80% occurring once. Sequencing was done on a sample of gut tissue. These receptor sequences come from a girl aged 10-17 years with moderate ulcerative colitis.

This clone was detected once. The chain employs TRBV28 and TRBJ1-4; 7 bases map to TRBD1. V gave up 3 bases and J gave up 7 bases; unmatched junction bases: 11. Germline loops: CDR1 MDHEN, CDR2 SYDVKM. The length of the CDR3 is 16 residues. The CDR3 sequence: CASSFGPGTAFEKLFF. In nucleotides, the CDR3 is TGTGCCAGCAGTTTCGGACCGGGGACAGCGTTTGAAAAACTGTTTTTT.

This clone was observed a handful of times. One junction end disagrees with the germline gene, perhaps due to a read error. This chain links TRBV7-7 with TRBJ2-2; D tentatively fits TRBD1 or TRBD2 (5 bases each). The CDR3 consists of 15 residues. CDR1 is SSHAT, CDR2 FNYEAQ, per germline (reference sequence). The CDR3 loop is CASSLGTYNTGELFF. The CDR3 nucleotides are TGTGCTAGCAGCCTGGGGACGTATAACACCGGGGAGCTGTTTTTT.

This clone was counted a few times. The V and J genes are TRBV27 and TRBJ1-5, with D possibly matching TRBD1 (6 bases). Germline loops: CDR1 MNHEY, CDR2 SMNVEV (reference sequence). The CDR3 has 14 amino acids. V lost 5 bases and J lost 1, with 9 bases in between. This CDR3 is CASSMGTSNQPQHF. The DNA of the CDR3 is TGTGCCAGCAGTATGGGGACAAGCAATCAGCCCCAGCATTTT.

This clone has just a few counts. The rearrangement uses TRBV7-9 and TRBJ1-5, with 7 nucleotides matching TRBD1. The CDR3 totals 16 residues. V lost 5 bases and J lost 3; bases outside the gene matches: 10. The V gene's germline CDR1 is SEHNR and CDR2 FQNEAQ (reference sequence). The CDR3 loop is CASSPLTGNDNQPQHF. CDR3 nucleotides: TGTGCCAGCAGCCCCCTGACAGGGAACGACAATCAGCCCCAGCATTTT.

This rearrangement joins TRBV14 to TRBJ1-2, with D possibly matching TRBD1 (6 bases). Germline V gives CDR1 SGHDN, CDR2 FVKESK. This CDR3 has 15 residues. Trimming left V 0 bases short and J 6 bases short, with 14 bases between. Here the CDR3 DNA reads TGTGCCAGCAGCCAAGATCAGGGGTCTTTACATGGCTACACCTTC. Translated: CASSQDQGSLHGYTF.

The rearrangement links TRBV2 to TRBJ2-7, with a tentative D call TRBD2 (5 bases). Trimming cost V 4 bases and J 3 bases, with 13 bases left between them. Germline V gene lookup returns CDR1 SNHLY and CDR2 FYNNEI. The CDR3 has 14 amino acids. CDR3 nucleotide sequence: TGTGCCAGCAGTGTGCCCACTCGGGACTACGAGCAGTACTTC. Residues: CASSVPTRDYEQYF.

The V gene is TRBV4-2, the J gene TRBJ1-4, with D unresolved. V was clipped by 1 base and J by 7 bases, with 13 bases between them. The CDR3 is 15 amino acids. CDR1 LGHNA and CDR2 YNFKEQ come from the germline V gene. This CDR3 is CASSQVPVNSEKLFF. CDR3 DNA sequence: TGTGCCAGCAGCCAAGTTCCTGTCAATAGTGAAAAACTGTTTTTT.

The rearrangement uses TRBV6-5 and TRBJ1-5, with 8 positions matching TRBD1. This CDR3 spans 15 amino acids. The germline gives CDR1 MNHEY, CDR2 SVGAGI. Trimming at V came to 6 bases and at J to 6 bases, leaving 10 bases not matched to a gene. CDR3 bases: TGTGCCAGCAGCAGGACAGGGACTTTCGGTCAGCCCCAGCATTTT. Translating gives CASSRTGTFGQPQHF.

This clone was observed once. V is TRBV19 and J is TRBJ2-7, with 11 nucleotides matching TRBD2. After removal of 3 bases from V and 6 bases from J, the junction contained 7 bases not matched to a gene. This CDR3 has 15 residues. The V gene's germline CDR1 is LNHDA and CDR2 SQIVND (reference sequence). The CDR3: CASSMTTSGALEQYF. In DNA, the CDR3 is TGTGCCAGTAGTATGACGACTAGCGGGGCCCTCGAGCAGTACTTC.

The chain links TRBV13 to TRBJ2-2, with D uncertain. This CDR3 is 16 amino acids long. The germline V gene has CDR1 PRHDT and CDR2 FYEKMQ (reference sequence). The V end lost 4 bases, the J end lost 3 bases, and 15 bases lay between the germline ends. CDR3 sequence reads: CASSSRPSWDTGELFF. The CDR3, as DNA: TGTGCCAGCAGCTCGCGGCCCTCATGGGACACCGGGGAGCTGTTTTTT.

CDR3 in amino acids: CAIAISGIYEQYF. The CDR3 coding sequence is TGTGCCATCGCCATTAGCGGGATATACGAGCAGTACTTC. The chain employs TRBV10-3 and TRBJ2-7, with 8 bases matching TRBD2. CDR3 length: 13 amino acids. Germline V lookup: CDR1 ENHRY, CDR2 SYGVKD. Trimming removed 8 bases from V and 4 bases from J; junction bases left unmatched: 7.

The chain is built from TRBV19 and TRBJ1-2; D might be TRBD1 (5 bases). The ends were cut back, 5 bases at V and 5 bases at J, with 21 bases in the middle. CDR3 length equals 16 residues. Germline CDR1 is LNHDA and CDR2 is SQIVND (reference sequence). The CDR3 protein is CASSPDPGRPRYGYTF. The CDR3 DNA is TGTGCCAGTAGTCCAGATCCGGGACGGCCGAGGTATGGCTACACCTTC.

The chain uses TRBV29-1 and TRBJ2-7, with TRBD2 matching over 7 bases. CDR3 length: 14 residues. Trimming at V came to 4 bases and at J to 6 bases, leaving 12 bases not matched to a gene. CDR1 and CDR2 from the germline V gene are SQVTM and ANQGSEA. CDR3 residues: CSVGGGVEGIEQYF. The CDR3 DNA reads as TGCAGCGTTGGTGGGGGGGTCGAGGGTATCGAGCAGTACTTC.

The rearrangement links TRBV5-6 to TRBJ2-5; a weak D match, TRBD1 (6 bases). The CDR3 runs to 14 residues. The V end was cut by 3 bases, the J end by 3 bases, with 12 bases between. The germline V gene encodes CDR1 SGHDT and CDR2 YYEEEE. This CDR3 is CASSSGHEEETQYF. In nucleotides, the CDR3 is TGTGCCAGCAGCTCGGGACATGAGGAAGAGACCCAGTACTTC.

Regarding this clone: Other DNA sequences within the sample encode an identical CDR3. This CDR3 reads CASSEAVRGYGYTF. CDR3 in DNA: TGTGCCAGCAGTGAGGCTGTCAGGGGCTATGGCTACACCTTC. The chain couples TRBV2 to TRBJ1-2, with a possible D match to TRBD1 (6 bases). V lost 3 bases and J lost 4, with 12 bases in between. The germline V gene encodes CDR1 SNHLY and CDR2 FYNNEI. The CDR3 covers 14 residues.

This clone was picked up a small number of times. The V call is TRBV5-6, the J call TRBJ2-5; D unresolved. V lost 0 bases, J lost 1 base, and 13 bases lay in between. The CDR3 spans 16 residues. The germline V gene has CDR1 SGHDT and CDR2 YYEEEE. The DNA for the CDR3 is TGTGCCAGCAGCTTGGGGCCCCATCTACTCCAAGAGACCCAGTACTTC. It yields the protein CASSLGPHLLQETQYF.

The chain employs TRBV25-1 and TRBJ1-1, with D unclear. Trimming pared 3 bases from V and 4 bases from J, leaving 6 bases between. The V gene's germline CDR1 is MGHDK and CDR2 SYGVNS. The CDR3 covers 12 residues. CDR3 DNA: TGTGCCAGCAGTGATGCAGGCACTGAAGCTTTCTTT. Protein: CASSDAGTEAFF.

The V and J genes are TRBV28 and TRBJ1-2, with D perhaps TRBD1 (6 bases). CDR3 length: 14 amino acids. Germline V gives CDR1 MDHEN, CDR2 SYDVKM. The ends were cut back, 1 base at V and 2 bases at J, with 8 bases in the middle. The CDR3 region has the DNA TGTGCCAGCAGTTTATCGGACAGAAACTATGGCTACACCTTC. Its translation is CASSLSDRNYGYTF.